The 25 T cell receptor beta chains presented below share a single source sample, sequenced in a study of OX40 agonist ivuxolimab in advanced cancers. TCRdb keeps only in-frame clones here, not all; method: immunoSEQ multiplex PCR. The repertoire has around 60,000 clones, approximately 80% of them found once; the top ten carry 5% to 6.5%. This material consisted of CD4+ or CD8+ T cells sorted from blood, taken in a trial of the OX40 agonist ivuxolimab. The origin of the receptors is an adult with an advanced solid tumor such as melanoma, head and neck, liver or kidney cancer.

The CDR3 nucleotides are TGTGCCAGCAGCTTGGTTGCAGGGGTATCACAGCCCCAGCATTTT. This translates into CASSLVAGVSQPQHF. The chain employs TRBV5-5 and TRBJ1-5; weak D call: TRBD1 (6 bases). From germline, CDR1 is SGHKS and CDR2 YYEKEE (reference sequence). CDR3 length equals 15 residues. Trimming removed 0 bases at V and 7 bases at J, with 14 bases between.

The genes are TRBV2 and TRBJ1-4; weak D call: TRBD1 (5 bases). The CDR3 spans 13 residues. Between the trimmed V and J ends, which lost 6 bases and 3 bases, there was a span of 8 bases. The germline CDR1 and CDR2 sequences are SNHLY and FYNNEI. CDR3 DNA sequence: TGTGCCAGCAGCGGGGGGGCTAATGAAAAACTGTTTTTT. Translating gives CASSGGANEKLFF.

The chain joins TRBV19 to TRBJ1-1; 8 nucleotides match TRBD1. The CDR3 has 15 residues. Germline trimming cut 5 bases from V and 5 bases from J; bases unmatched to any gene: 10. Germline V lookup: CDR1 LNHDA, CDR2 SQIVND (reference sequence). CDR3 in amino acids: CASSVGQGGYTEAFF. DNA of the CDR3: TGTGCCAGTAGTGTAGGACAGGGAGGATATACTGAAGCTTTCTTT.

The rearrangement links TRBV20-1 to TRBJ1-4, with 8 bases matching TRBD1. Trimming removed 6 bases from V and 8 bases from J; junction bases left unmatched: 2. CDR1 DFQATT and CDR2 SNEGSKA come from the germline V gene (reference sequence). CDR3 length: 11 amino acids. CDR3: CSANRGEKLFF. The DNA of the CDR3 is TGCAGTGCCAACAGGGGGGAAAAACTGTTTTTT.

The chain employs TRBV6-1 and TRBJ2-3, with D unresolved. V was shortened by 5 bases and J by 2 bases, with 5 bases between the two germline ends. CDR1 and CDR2 from the germline V gene are MNHNS and SASEGT. CDR3 length: 12 residues. CDR3 region: CASSTNTDTQYF. CDR3 DNA sequence: TGTGCCAGCAGTACAAACACAGATACGCAGTATTTT.

V and J are TRBV19 and TRBJ2-2, with 8 bases identical to TRBD2. The CDR3 loop spans 15 amino acids. Germline lookup yields CDR1 LNHDA and CDR2 SQIVND (reference sequence). V lost 5 bases to trimming and J lost 2 bases; unmatched junction nucleotides: 4. The CDR3, as DNA: TGTGCCAGTAGTTCCGGGACTAGAAACACCGGGGAGCTGTTTTTT. Translation gives CASSSGTRNTGELFF.

The chain links TRBV30 to TRBJ1-1; D perhaps matches TRBD1 (5 bases). The germline V gene has CDR1 GTSNPN and CDR2 SVGIG (reference sequence). This CDR3 has 14 amino acids. Trimming removed 3 bases at V and 1 base at J, with 12 bases between. In DNA form, the CDR3 reads TGTGCCTGGAGGAGGGGCAGGTCGAACACTGAAGCTTTCTTT. Protein: CAWRRGRSNTEAFF.

This rearrangement joins TRBV2 to TRBJ1-1; D perhaps matches TRBD1 (5 bases). CDR1 is SNHLY and CDR2 is FYNNEI in the germline V gene. With 4 bases removed from V and 5 bases from J, the gap between germline ends came to 14 bases. The length of the CDR3 is 14 residues. CDR3: CASSAGGFGTEAFF. For the CDR3, the DNA is TGTGCCAGCAGTGCCGGGGGGTTTGGTACTGAAGCTTTCTTT.

The chain recombines TRBV7-9 with TRBJ1-1; D gene ambiguous. Germline V gives CDR1 SEHNR, CDR2 FQNEAQ (reference sequence). The CDR3 has 13 amino acids. Deletions cut 1 base from V and 4 bases from J, with 7 bases between. The CDR3 DNA follows: TGTGCCAGCAGCTTAGGACGGATCACTGAAGCTTTCTTT. It yields the protein CASSLGRITEAFF.

This clone was counted once. V and J are TRBV7-9 and TRBJ2-3, with D perhaps assigned TRBD1 or TRBD2 (6 bases each). CDR1 is SEHNR, CDR2 FQNEAQ, per germline (reference sequence). The length of the CDR3 is 15 residues. V was clipped by 7 bases and J by 5 bases, with 19 bases between them. CDR3 loop: CASTPDSRGKDTQYF. The DNA for the CDR3 is TGTGCCAGCACCCCGGACAGTCGGGGGAAAGATACGCAGTATTTT.

The chain uses TRBV5-5 and TRBJ2-5; D is ambiguous. The CDR3 loop spans 13 amino acids. Trimming took off 0 bases at V and 3 bases at J, with 6 bases between the two ends. The V gene's germline CDR1 is SGHKS and CDR2 YYEKEE (reference sequence). CDR3 sequence reads: CASSLVAEETQYF. CDR3 sequence (DNA): TGTGCCAGCAGCTTGGTAGCAGAAGAGACCCAGTACTTC.

This chain links TRBV4-3 with TRBJ1-6; D is unclear. With 0 bases removed from V and 7 bases from J, the gap between germline ends came to 10 bases. In germline, CDR1 is LGHNA, CDR2 YSLEER. The CDR3 runs to 15 residues. CDR3 loop: CASSQEVAENSPLHF. The CDR3 bases are TGCGCCAGCAGCCAAGAAGTCGCCGAGAATTCACCCCTCCACTTT.

As regards this clone: The conserved phenylalanine or tryptophan is not found at the CDR3 terminus, so this likely reflects a read error. The V call is TRBV19, the J call TRBJ2-7, with unresolved D. CDR1 and CDR2 from the germline V gene are LNHDA and SQIVND (reference sequence). This CDR3 is 14 amino acids long. V lost 1 base and J lost 0, with 7 bases in between. CDR3 DNA: TGTGCCAGTAGTATAGGTGGCAGCTCCTACGAGCAGTACCTC. Its protein product is CASSIGGSSYEQYL.

This chain uses TRBV7-9 with TRBJ1-6, with D uncertain. Trimming removed 1 base at V and 10 bases at J, with 14 bases between. Germline lookup yields CDR1 SEHNR and CDR2 FQNEAQ (reference sequence). The CDR3 loop spans 15 amino acids. The DNA for the CDR3 is TGTGCCAGCAGCTTAGTTCGTGAATCCTCATCACCCCTCCACTTT. Translated, it gives CASSLVRESSSPLHF.

This clone showed up just a few times. The chain employs TRBV19 and TRBJ2-7; 8 nucleotides align to TRBD1. This CDR3 contains 14 residues. The germline gives CDR1 LNHDA, CDR2 SQIVND (reference sequence). The trim removed 10 bases at V and 3 bases at J, leaving 11 bases unmatched. CDR3: CATARAGGLYEQYF. The DNA for the CDR3 is TGTGCCACCGCCCGGGCAGGGGGCCTCTACGAGCAGTACTTC.

This chain connects TRBV28 to TRBJ1-5; TRBD1 agrees at 9 bases. V trimming: 7 bases; J trimming: 2 bases; junction bases outside the gene matches: 12. The length of the CDR3 is 17 residues. Germline V gives CDR1 MDHEN, CDR2 SYDVKM. CDR3 nucleotides: TGTGCCAGCATCTCCGGTCCGGGACAGGGCCGCAATCAGCCCCAGCATTTT. Amino acids: CASISGPGQGRNQPQHF.

The chain employs TRBV5-1 and TRBJ2-7; 8 bases agree with TRBD2. The germline gives CDR1 SGHRS, CDR2 YFSETQ. The CDR3 runs 16 residues. Trimming at V came to 4 bases and at J to 1 base, leaving 10 bases not matched to a gene. The CDR3 is CASSPPGGPRSYEQYF. For the CDR3, the DNA is TGCGCCAGCAGCCCTCCGGGGGGGCCACGATCCTACGAGCAGTACTTC. Using reference TRBV5-1 and TRBJ2-7 for the parts outside the CDR3, the full variable domain is KAGVTQTPRYLIKTRGQQVTLSCSPISGHRSVSWYQQTPGQGLQFLFEYFSETQRNKGNFPGRFSGRQFSNSRSEMNVSTLELGDSALYLCASSPPGGPRSYEQYFGPGTRLTVT.

J is TRBJ1-2 and V is TRBV2, with a weak D call TRBD1 (5 bases). V was clipped by 5 bases and J by 0 bases, with 7 bases between them. The germline V gene encodes CDR1 SNHLY and CDR2 FYNNEI. The CDR3 has 13 residues. The CDR3 loop is CASSTGANYGYTF. In DNA, the CDR3 is TGTGCCAGCAGTACAGGAGCTAACTATGGCTACACCTTC.

This chain connects TRBV7-6 to TRBJ2-3; 10 bases are a match to TRBD2. From germline, CDR1 is SGHVS and CDR2 FNYEAQ. The CDR3 covers 18 residues. Losses at the gene ends were 2 bases for V and 4 bases for J; bases not matched to a gene: 12. CDR3 sequence (DNA): TGTGCCAGCAGCTTAAAGAGCGGGGGGGCCGGTGGCGCAGATACGCAGTATTTT. Amino acid sequence: CASSLKSGGAGGADTQYF.

The chain joins TRBV14 to TRBJ2-2, with 7 bases matching TRBD2. CDR3 length: 16 amino acids. In germline, CDR1 is SGHDN, CDR2 FVKESK. V lost 4 bases, J lost 4 bases, and 9 bases stayed unmatched. The CDR3 DNA reads TGTGCCAGCAGCCGGACTAGAGGGCTGGGCACCGGGGAGCTGTTTTTT. It is translated as CASSRTRGLGTGELFF.

This rearrangement joins TRBV7-9 to TRBJ2-3; D tentatively fits TRBD1 or TRBD2 (5 bases each). Germline V gene sequence: CDR1 SEHNR, CDR2 FQNEAQ (reference sequence). CDR3 length: 17 amino acids. Trimming took 0 bases from V and 6 from J, leaving 19 bases between them. The CDR3 DNA reads as TGTGCCAGCAGCTTAGCCGTCGGGGCAGTCGGGTTGGATACGCAGTATTTT. This translates into CASSLAVGAVGLDTQYF.

The rearrangement joins TRBV2 to TRBJ2-7; TRBD2 agrees at 7 bases. CDR1 and CDR2 (germline): SNHLY, FYNNEI. The CDR3 loop spans 14 amino acids. With 6 bases clipped from V and 6 bases from J, the junction kept 11 bases outside the gene matches. The CDR3: CASSGTGGKGEQYF. The CDR3 DNA reads TGTGCCAGCAGCGGGACGGGAGGAAAGGGCGAGCAGTACTTC.

The V gene is TRBV4-3, the J gene TRBJ1-6; no clear D gene. This CDR3 has 16 residues. The V gene's germline CDR1 is LGHNA and CDR2 YSLEER. Trimming pared 0 bases from V and 8 bases from J, leaving 14 bases between. The DNA for the CDR3 is TGCGCCAGCAGCCAAGAACTGTGGGATCTTTATTCACCCCTCCACTTT. It encodes CASSQELWDLYSPLHF.

The chain is built from TRBV6-5 and TRBJ1-2, with a possible D match to TRBD1 (5 bases). The length of the CDR3 is 14 residues. The germline V gene encodes CDR1 MNHEY and CDR2 SVGAGI. Trimming cost V 2 bases and J 8 bases, with 15 bases left between them. CDR3 protein: CASSYTGPEGGYTF. CDR3 DNA: TGTGCCAGCAGTTACACGGGACCGGAGGGCGGCTACACCTTC.

This chain connects TRBV4-1 to TRBJ2-1, with 10 bases fitting TRBD2. J was trimmed by 8 bases and V by 0 bases; bases with no gene match: 7. The CDR3 consists of 16 residues. Germline-derived CDR1 and CDR2 are MGHRA and YSYEKL. In nucleotides, the CDR3 is TGCGCCAGCAGCCAAGATCCAGCGGGAGGGCCGTATGAGCAGTTCTTC. This codes for CASSQDPAGGPYEQFF.